The 9 T cell receptor beta chains in this list originate from one sample, sequenced in a study of T cell repertoires in aging, cancer and after chemotherapy. The template was genomic DNA from peripheral blood, not RNA. TRB rearrangements spanning V, D and J were amplified using mixed TRB-A/B primers. TCRdb re-derived calls from the multiplex PCR reads in MiXCR, one entry per CDR3 protein. The repertoire holds thousands of distinct CDR3 sequences, about 60% seen once, with approximately 51% in the top ten. The sample consisted of blood. These receptors originate from a human donor with a blood cancer.

This sequence joins TRBV20-1 and TRBJ2-7, with unresolved D. The CDR3 is 16 residues long. Germline-derived CDR1 and CDR2 are DFQATT and SNEGSKA (reference sequence). V lost 2 bases to trimming and J lost 3 bases, with 20 bases between them. This chain's CDR3 is CSARTVSSRSGYEQYF. The CDR3 bases are TGCAGTGCTAGAACAGTGAGTAGCCGATCTGGCTACGAGCAGTACTTC.

For the CDR3, the DNA is TGTGCCAGCAGTGTTTATAGCAATCAGCCCCAGCATTTT. This gives the protein CASSVYSNQPQHF. V is TRBV6-1 and J is TRBJ1-5; unclear D gene. Deletions cut 4 bases from V and 0 bases from J, with 4 bases between. Germline CDR1 MNHNS, CDR2 SASEGT. This CDR3 region has 13 residues.

The CDR3 here is CASNRRTKMQETQYF. CDR3 nucleotides: TGTGCCAGCAACAGGAGGACTAAAATGCAAGAGACCCAGTACTTC. The rearrangement links TRBV6-5 to TRBJ2-5; a possible D gene is TRBD2 (6 bases). Germline values: CDR1 MNHEY, CDR2 SVGAGI. The CDR3 runs to 15 residues. The V and J ends lost 7 bases and 2 bases respectively, with 17 bases between them.

The chain has TRBV6-5 and TRBJ2-7, with unresolved D. Germline CDR1 reads MNHEY; CDR2 reads SVGAGI. The CDR3 consists of 13 residues. Deletions cut 6 bases from V and 2 bases from J, with 11 bases between. The CDR3, as DNA: TGTGCCAGCAGACCCGGATTTACCTACGAGCAGTACTTC. It is translated as CASRPGFTYEQYF.

The gene calls are TRBV5-6 and TRBJ1-2; 9 bases line up with TRBD1. Germline V gives CDR1 SGHDT, CDR2 YYEEEE. This CDR3 is 16 amino acids long. V dropped 4 bases and J dropped 8; count of bases not matched to a gene: 15. The CDR3 spells CASSHADPTGGRGYTF. CDR3 nucleotide sequence: TGTGCCAGCAGCCACGCGGACCCAACAGGGGGCCGAGGCTACACCTTC.

The rearrangement links TRBV29-1 to TRBJ2-1; perhaps TRBD1 as D (6 bases). The CDR3 is made up of 12 amino acids. With 7 bases removed from V and 6 bases from J, the gap between germline ends came to 13 bases. Germline V lookup: CDR1 SQVTM, CDR2 ANQGSEA. CDR3: CSAPYRANEQFF. DNA of the CDR3: TGCAGCGCCCCATACAGGGCCAATGAGCAGTTCTTC.

The chain has TRBV27 and TRBJ1-5; D is ambiguous. Trimming cost V 5 bases and J 4 bases, with 18 bases left between them. Germline CDR1 and CDR2: MNHEY and SMNVEV (reference sequence). CDR3 length: 16 amino acids. CDR3 loop: CASSPYATKRNQPQHF. CDR3 coding DNA: TGTGCCAGCAGTCCTTACGCGACAAAGAGGAATCAGCCCCAGCATTTT.

A note on this clonotype: Its ends do not fully match the called genes, so a read error is possible. The chain uses TRBV29-1 and TRBJ2-2; 7 bases are shared with TRBD1. Germline CDR1 and CDR2: SQVTM and ANQGSEA. The CDR3 is made up of 14 amino acids. The CDR3 sequence is CSVQQGWDTRELFF. CDR3 bases: TGCAGCGTTCAACAGGGGTGGGACACCCGGGAGCTGTTTTTT.

There are a few counts of this clonotype. This chain connects TRBV12-3 or TRBV12-4 to TRBJ1-2, with D unresolved. Trimming took off 0 bases at V and 7 bases at J, with 9 bases between the two ends. The CDR3 covers 13 residues. The CDR3 bases are TGTGCCAGCAGTTTAGCCAGCGTCGGTGGCTACACCTTC. It is translated as CASSLASVGGYTF.